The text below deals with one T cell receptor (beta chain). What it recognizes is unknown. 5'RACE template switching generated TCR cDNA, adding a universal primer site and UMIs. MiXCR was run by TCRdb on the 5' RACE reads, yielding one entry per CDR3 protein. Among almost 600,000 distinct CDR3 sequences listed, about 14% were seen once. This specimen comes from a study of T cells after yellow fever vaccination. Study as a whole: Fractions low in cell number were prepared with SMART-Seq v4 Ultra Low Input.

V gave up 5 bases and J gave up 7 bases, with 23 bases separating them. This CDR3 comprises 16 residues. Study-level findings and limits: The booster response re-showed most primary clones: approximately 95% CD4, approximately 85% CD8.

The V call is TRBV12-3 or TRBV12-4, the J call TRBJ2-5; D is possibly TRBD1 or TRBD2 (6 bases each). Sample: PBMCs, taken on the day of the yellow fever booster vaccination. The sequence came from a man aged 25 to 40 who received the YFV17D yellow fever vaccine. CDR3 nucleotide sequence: TGTGCCAGCAGTAATATGGGGGGCGGCCGCCAGGGGACCCAGTACTTC. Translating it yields CASSNMGGGRQGTQYF.